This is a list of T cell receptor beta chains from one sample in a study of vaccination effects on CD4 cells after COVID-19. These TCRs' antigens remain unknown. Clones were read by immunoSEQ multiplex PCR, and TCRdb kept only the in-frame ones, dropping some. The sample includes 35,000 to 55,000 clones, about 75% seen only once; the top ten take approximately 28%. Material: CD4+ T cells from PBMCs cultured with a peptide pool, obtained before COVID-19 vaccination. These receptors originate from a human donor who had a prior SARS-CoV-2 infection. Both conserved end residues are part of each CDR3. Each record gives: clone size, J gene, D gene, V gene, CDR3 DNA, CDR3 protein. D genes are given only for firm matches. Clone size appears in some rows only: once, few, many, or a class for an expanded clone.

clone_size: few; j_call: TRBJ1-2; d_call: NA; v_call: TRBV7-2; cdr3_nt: TGTGCCAGCAGCTTAGGCCCAATAGGTGGCTACACCTTC; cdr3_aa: CASSLGPIGGYTF
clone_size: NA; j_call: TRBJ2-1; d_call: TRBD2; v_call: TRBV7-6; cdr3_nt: TGTGCCAGCAGCTTTGGCCTGGGGACTAGTATCTACAATGAGCAGTTCTTC; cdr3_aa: CASSFGLGTSIYNEQFF
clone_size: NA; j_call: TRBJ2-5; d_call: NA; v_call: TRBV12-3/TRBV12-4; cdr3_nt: TGTGCCAGCAGAATCCGGGATCAAGAGACCCAGTACTTC; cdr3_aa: CASRIRDQETQYF
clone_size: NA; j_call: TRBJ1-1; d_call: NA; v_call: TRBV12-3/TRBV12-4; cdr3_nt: TGTGCCAGCAGCCGAGGTAAGAACACTGAAGCTTTCTTT; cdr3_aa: CASSRGKNTEAFF
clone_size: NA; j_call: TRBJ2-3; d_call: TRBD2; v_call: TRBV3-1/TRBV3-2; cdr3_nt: TGTGCCAGCAGCCAAGGGACTAGCGGGGGGGGGCCTAGCACAGATACGCAGTATTTT; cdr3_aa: CASSQGTSGGGPSTDTQYF
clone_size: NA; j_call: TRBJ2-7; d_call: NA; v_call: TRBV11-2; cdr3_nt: TGTGCCAGCAGCTTAGTGGGGACAACCTCCTACGAGCAGTACTTC; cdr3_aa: CASSLVGTTSYEQYF
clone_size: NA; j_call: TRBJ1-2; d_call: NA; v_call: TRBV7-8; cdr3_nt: TGTGCCAGCAGCCCGGACAGTGCGACTTATGGCTACACCTTC; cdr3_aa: CASSPDSATYGYTF
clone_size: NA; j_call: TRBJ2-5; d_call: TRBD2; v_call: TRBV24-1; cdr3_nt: TGTGCCACCAGTGACCGACTAGCACAAGAGACCCAGTACTTC; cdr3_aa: CATSDRLAQETQYF
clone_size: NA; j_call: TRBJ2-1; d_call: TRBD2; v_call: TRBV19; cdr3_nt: TGTGCCAGTAGTATCCTTCTAGCGGGGCGCACCACTTACAATGAGCAGTTCTTC; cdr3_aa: CASSILLAGRTTYNEQFF
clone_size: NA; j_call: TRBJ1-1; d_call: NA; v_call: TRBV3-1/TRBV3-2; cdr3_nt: TGTGCCAGCAGCCAGGGGCATATGAACACTGAAGCTTTCTTT; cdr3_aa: CASSQGHMNTEAFF
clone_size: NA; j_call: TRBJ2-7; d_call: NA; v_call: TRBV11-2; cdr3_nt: TGTGCCAGCAGCTTAGGGATAACCGAGCAGTACTTC; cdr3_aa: CASSLGITEQYF
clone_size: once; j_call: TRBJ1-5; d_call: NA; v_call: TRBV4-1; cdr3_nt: TGCGCCAGCAGCCAAGAGGGGTTTGGAGGGAATCAGCCCCAGCATTTT; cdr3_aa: CASSQEGFGGNQPQHF
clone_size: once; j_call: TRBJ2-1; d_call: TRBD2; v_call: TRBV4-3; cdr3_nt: TGCGCCAGCAGCCTAACTAGCGGGGGAATCTACAATGAGCAGTTCTTC; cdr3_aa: CASSLTSGGIYNEQFF
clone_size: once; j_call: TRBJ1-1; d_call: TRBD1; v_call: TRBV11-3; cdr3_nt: TGTGCCAGCAGCTTAGGACGAAGACAGGGTGGCACTGAAGCTTTCTTT; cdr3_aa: CASSLGRRQGGTEAFF
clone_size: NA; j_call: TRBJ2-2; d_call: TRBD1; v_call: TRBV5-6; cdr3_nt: TGTGCCAGCAGCTTGGGGGCCGGGACAGCGAACACCGGGGAGCTGTTTTTT; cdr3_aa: CASSLGAGTANTGELFF
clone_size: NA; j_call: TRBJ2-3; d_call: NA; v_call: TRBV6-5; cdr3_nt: TGTGCCAGCAGCGCTTCAGATACGCAGTATTTT; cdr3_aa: CASSASDTQYF
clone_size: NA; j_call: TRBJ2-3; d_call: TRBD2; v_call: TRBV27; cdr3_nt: TGTGCCAGCAGTTTATTCGCGGTAGCGGGGGACACAGATACGCAGTATTTT; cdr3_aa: CASSLFAVAGDTDTQYF
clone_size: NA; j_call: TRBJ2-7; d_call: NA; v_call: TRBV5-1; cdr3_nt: TGCGCCAGCACCATGCAGGGATCCTACGAGCAGTACTTC; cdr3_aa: CASTMQGSYEQYF
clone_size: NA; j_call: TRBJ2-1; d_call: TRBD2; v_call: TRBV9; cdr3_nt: TGTGCCAGCAGCGTAGTGGGCCTTCCGGGAGGGTTCAATGAGCAGTTCTTC; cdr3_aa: CASSVVGLPGGFNEQFF
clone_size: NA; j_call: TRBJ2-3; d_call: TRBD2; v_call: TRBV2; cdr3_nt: TGTGCCAGGGATCAGGGACTACCGACGGGTACGCAGTATTTT; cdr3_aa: CARDQGLPTGTQYF
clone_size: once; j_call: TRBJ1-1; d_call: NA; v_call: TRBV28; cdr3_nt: TGTGCCAGCAGTTTAAGGTGGACGGTAGAAGCTTTCTTT; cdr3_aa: CASSLRWTVEAFF
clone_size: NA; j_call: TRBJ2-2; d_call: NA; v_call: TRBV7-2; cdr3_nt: TGTGCCAGCAGCTTAGTTAGAGCCAACACCGGGGAGCTGTTTTTT; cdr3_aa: CASSLVRANTGELFF
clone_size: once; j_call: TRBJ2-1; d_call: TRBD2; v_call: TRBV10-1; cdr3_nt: TGCGCCAGCATTGGAGTGGCGGCTAGCGGGAGGCATCTCAGTGAGCAGTTCTTC; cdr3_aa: CASIGVAASGRHLSEQFF
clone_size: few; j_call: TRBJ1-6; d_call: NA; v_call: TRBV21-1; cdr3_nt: TGTGCCAGCAGCATTGGGGGGCTGGGTTCACCCCTCCACTTT; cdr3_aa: CASSIGGLGSPLHF
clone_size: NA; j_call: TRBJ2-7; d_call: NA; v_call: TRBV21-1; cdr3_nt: TGTGCCAGCAGCAAAGGTACTAAGCGGGAGGGAAACGAGCAGTACTTC; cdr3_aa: CASSKGTKREGNEQYF
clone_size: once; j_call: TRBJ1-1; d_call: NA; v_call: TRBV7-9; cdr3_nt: TGTGCCAGCAGCTCCTCGATCACAGGGTTCACTGAAGCTTTCTTT; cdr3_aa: CASSSSITGFTEAFF